The 27 T cell receptor beta chains reported below all come from one sample, sequenced in a study of T cell changes during pregnancy in multiple sclerosis. Here immunoSEQ multiplex PCR was the method, and the copy in TCRdb shows in-frame clones only, minus some. This sample has about 94,000 clones; 85% to 95% occur once, and the top ten carry 0.99%. Sequenced here: peripheral blood, sampled after pregnancy. Receptor source: a female donor with multiple sclerosis, enrolled in a pregnancy study.

V usage is TRBV9 and J usage is TRBJ2-7; 10 bases align to TRBD2. The CDR3 runs to 15 residues. The V gene's germline CDR1 is SGDLS and CDR2 YYNGEE. Trimming removed 2 bases from V and 4 bases from J; junction bases left unmatched: 6. The DNA for the CDR3 is TGTGCCAGCAGCGTTGAAGCGGGAGGGGGATACGAGCAGTACTTC. Encoded protein: CASSVEAGGGYEQYF.

This clone turned up a few times. The chain joins TRBV13 to TRBJ1-1, with D possibly being TRBD1 (6 bases). This CDR3 region has 15 residues. Looked up from germline, CDR1 is PRHDT and CDR2 is FYEKMQ (reference sequence). The V end lost 5 bases, the J end lost 1 base, and 14 bases lay between the germline ends. The CDR3 bases are TGTGCCAGCAGCATACCGGGACAAGCGAACACTGAAGCTTTCTTT. Amino acids: CASSIPGQANTEAFF.

This rearrangement joins TRBV29-1 to TRBJ1-1, with D unclear. Germline CDR1 is SQVTM and CDR2 is ANQGSEA. Trimming took off 5 bases at V and 4 bases at J, with 11 bases between the two ends. The CDR3 has 12 amino acids. For the CDR3, the DNA is TGCAGCGTTTACGACACGCCCACTGAAGCTTTCTTT. It specifies CSVYDTPTEAFF.

This clone was recorded once. The genes are TRBV5-6 and TRBJ1-5; 8 bases are shared with TRBD1. The CDR3 length is 16 residues. Trimming took 2 bases from V and 2 from J; bases not matched to a gene: 6. Germline-derived CDR1 and CDR2 are SGHDT and YYEEEE. CDR3 DNA sequence: TGTGCCAGCAGCTTATTTTCGACAGGGGGCAATCAGCCCCAGCATTTT. It is translated as CASSLFSTGGNQPQHF.

This chain joins TRBV5-8 and TRBJ2-1, with D uncertain. V gave up 5 bases and J gave up 7 bases, with 7 bases separating them. From germline, CDR1 is SGHTS and CDR2 YDEGEE. The CDR3 length is 11 residues. The CDR3 loop reads CASSVRNEQFF. The CDR3 bases are TGTGCCAGCAGTGTGAGGAATGAGCAGTTCTTC.

This chain's CDR3 is CASSTGVHEQYF. The DNA for the CDR3 is TGTGCCAGCAGCACAGGGGTTCACGAGCAGTACTTC. The gene calls are TRBV27 and TRBJ2-7; 7 bases match TRBD1. Germline CDR1 reads MNHEY; CDR2 reads SMNVEV (reference sequence). This CDR3 contains 12 residues. With 6 bases clipped from V and 5 bases from J, the junction kept 4 bases outside the gene matches.

The chain carries TRBV7-2 and TRBJ2-1, with D tentatively TRBD2 (6 bases). This CDR3 contains 14 residues. Deletions cut 4 bases from V and 9 bases from J, with 16 bases between. Germline V gene data show CDR1 as SGHTA and CDR2 as FQGNSA. DNA of the CDR3: TGTGCCAGCAGCTACGGGAGTTCCTCTGCTGAGCAGTTCTTC. Encoded protein: CASSYGSSSAEQFF.

Here the CDR3 reads CASSLSIAITEAFF. In nucleotides, the CDR3 is TGTGCCAGCAGTTTATCGATAGCCATCACTGAAGCTTTCTTT. The V gene is TRBV27, the J gene TRBJ1-1; D is undetermined. Trimming took off 0 bases at V and 4 bases at J, with 9 bases between the two ends. The CDR3 is made up of 14 amino acids. Germline V gives CDR1 MNHEY, CDR2 SMNVEV (reference sequence).

This chain joins TRBV5-1 and TRBJ1-6, with D unresolved. Germline V gene lookup returns CDR1 SGHRS and CDR2 YFSETQ. This CDR3 contains 15 residues. Deletions cut 0 bases from V and 1 base from J, with 5 bases between. The CDR3 loop is CASSLGESYNSPLHF. The CDR3 DNA reads as TGCGCCAGCAGCTTGGGGGAGTCCTATAATTCACCCCTCCACTTT.

The chain links TRBV5-1 to TRBJ2-7; 7 bases fit TRBD1. Germline-derived CDR1 and CDR2 are SGHRS and YFSETQ. J lost 3 bases, V lost 4 bases, and 7 bases had no gene match. The CDR3 totals 14 residues. DNA for the CDR3: TGCGCCAGCAGCCTGACAGGGAATAACTACGAGCAGTACTTC. Its protein product is CASSLTGNNYEQYF.

The table lists this clone with a few counts. The V and J genes are TRBV5-1 and TRBJ2-2; 9 bases are a match to TRBD1. Germline lookup yields CDR1 SGHRS and CDR2 YFSETQ. J gave up 4 bases and V 4 bases, and 5 bases lay outside the gene matches. The CDR3 has 15 residues. The CDR3: CASSPTGGFTGELFF. CDR3 bases: TGCGCCAGCAGCCCGACAGGGGGGTTCACCGGGGAGCTGTTTTTT.

The chain employs TRBV28 and TRBJ2-1, with 12 nucleotides matching TRBD2. The CDR3 extends over 16 amino acids. The V segment lost 5 bases and the J segment 0 bases; nucleotides outside the gene matches: 2. Germline-derived CDR1 and CDR2 are MDHEN and SYDVKM. This CDR3 reads CASSPLAGGSYNEQFF. As DNA, the CDR3 is TGTGCCAGCAGTCCACTAGCGGGAGGCTCCTACAATGAGCAGTTCTTC.

The chain uses TRBV4-1 and TRBJ1-5; TRBD1 matches at 7 bases. Per germline, CDR1 MGHRA and CDR2 YSYEKL. CDR3 length equals 16 residues. V dropped 2 bases and J dropped 5; count of bases not matched to a gene: 9. CDR3 residues: CASSQIGRGLHQPQHF. For the CDR3, the DNA is TGCGCCAGCAGCCAAATAGGAAGGGGGCTCCATCAGCCCCAGCATTTT.

J is TRBJ2-1 and V is TRBV6-6; 12 bases agree with TRBD2. The J segment lost 4 bases and the V segment lost 9 bases, leaving 7 bases of the junction unmatched. The CDR3 loop spans 15 amino acids. Germline CDR1 and CDR2: MNHNY and SVGAGI (reference sequence). CDR3 residues: CASQTSGRGYNEQFF. In DNA, the CDR3 is TGTGCCAGTCAGACTAGCGGGAGAGGGTACAATGAGCAGTTCTTC.

The chain joins TRBV27 to TRBJ2-7, with 9 nucleotides matching TRBD2. Germline CDR1 reads MNHEY; CDR2 reads SMNVEV (reference sequence). The CDR3 spans 14 residues. Trimming removed 4 bases from V and 5 bases from J; junction bases left unmatched: 6. The CDR3 DNA is TGTGCCAGCAGTTCGGGACTAGCACTGAACGAGCAGTACTTC. Amino acid sequence: CASSSGLALNEQYF.

The gene calls are TRBV9 and TRBJ2-1; 10 bases align to TRBD2. This CDR3 comprises 16 residues. The ends lost 4 bases at V and 10 bases at J; junction bases unmatched: 14. Germline loops: CDR1 SGDLS, CDR2 YYNGEE. CDR3 in amino acids: CASSHLAGVSIPEQFF. In DNA, the CDR3 is TGTGCCAGCAGCCATCTAGCGGGAGTATCAATCCCCGAGCAGTTCTTC.

V usage is TRBV14 and J usage is TRBJ2-3, with TRBD2 matching over 13 bases. The CDR3 has 16 amino acids. The germline V gene has CDR1 SGHDN and CDR2 FVKESK. The V segment lost 4 bases and the J segment 3 bases; nucleotides outside the gene matches: 4. As DNA, the CDR3 is TGTGCCAGCAGCCGACCGGGACTAGCGGGGACAGATACGCAGTATTTT. It codes for CASSRPGLAGTDTQYF.

This chain connects TRBV4-1 to TRBJ2-1; D is possibly TRBD1 (6 bases). From germline, CDR1 is MGHRA and CDR2 YSYEKL. CDR3 length: 13 amino acids. Trimming removed 6 bases from V and 10 bases from J, with 16 bases in between. Here the CDR3 reads CASRVTRDTEQFF. CDR3 bases: TGCGCCAGCAGGGTGACCCGGGACACAGAGCAGTTCTTC.

The chain links TRBV9 to TRBJ1-1; D is unclear. The CDR3 contains 18 residues. The germline V and J ends were trimmed by 0 bases and 1 base, with 19 bases remaining between them. Germline assignment: CDR1 SGDLS and CDR2 YYNGEE. The chain's CDR3 is CASSVVLRDYGPNTEAFF. The CDR3 DNA follows: TGTGCCAGCAGCGTAGTTCTAAGAGACTACGGCCCGAACACTGAAGCTTTCTTT.

This chain joins TRBV19 and TRBJ2-5, with 8 bases aligning to TRBD1. This CDR3 spans 18 amino acids. Germline values: CDR1 LNHDA, CDR2 SQIVND (reference sequence). The trim removed 4 bases at V and 2 bases at J, leaving 15 bases unmatched. The CDR3 loop reads CASSTWGNDRGPQETQYF. DNA for the CDR3: TGTGCCAGTAGTACCTGGGGGAATGACAGGGGACCTCAAGAGACCCAGTACTTC.

This clone was detected once. V is TRBV5-4 and J is TRBJ2-5; 8 bases fit TRBD1. Germline V gene data show CDR1 as SGHNT and CDR2 as YYREEE (reference sequence). The CDR3 has 15 residues. The V gene end was trimmed by 0 bases and the J gene end by 5 bases; junction bases not matched to a gene: 6. CDR3 nucleotides: TGTGCCAGCAGCTTGGGACAGGGGTGGGGGGAGACCCAGTACTTC. Translating it yields CASSLGQGWGETQYF.

This clone was observed a handful of times. The gene calls are TRBV5-6 and TRBJ1-1, with 10 bases that match TRBD1. The CDR3 is 15 residues long. Trimming at V came to 2 bases and at J to 10 bases, leaving 11 bases not matched to a gene. Germline assignment: CDR1 SGHDT and CDR2 YYEEEE. The CDR3 DNA sequence: TGTGCCAGCAGCTTAGCCGGGACAGGGGACTCGGGAGCTTTCTTT. It codes for CASSLAGTGDSGAFF.

The chain couples TRBV25-1 to TRBJ2-7; D possibly corresponds to TRBD2 (5 bases). CDR1 and CDR2 (germline): MGHDK, SYGVNS. This CDR3 comprises 16 residues. Trimming cost V 3 bases and J 0 bases, with 15 bases left between them. The CDR3 loop reads CASSEFRDLSSYEQYF. The CDR3 region has the DNA TGTGCCAGCAGTGAGTTCCGGGATTTGAGCTCCTACGAGCAGTACTTC.

This chain joins TRBV5-1 and TRBJ2-3; a weak D match, TRBD1 (5 bases). The CDR3 consists of 13 residues. V was shortened by 4 bases and J by 10 bases, with 16 bases between the two germline ends. Germline CDR1 SGHRS, CDR2 YFSETQ. CDR3 region: CASSPPRSGPQYF. CDR3 DNA sequence: TGCGCCAGCAGCCCGCCACGTTCAGGGCCGCAGTATTTT.

This chain connects TRBV7-9 to TRBJ1-2; possible D gene TRBD1, 5 bases. The germline CDR1 and CDR2 sequences are SEHNR and FQNEAQ (reference sequence). Trimming took off 4 bases at V and 13 bases at J, with 22 bases between the two ends. There are 14 residues in the CDR3. CDR3 bases: TGTGCCAGCAGCTCACTTGTGGGGCCTACCCCGATCACCTTC. It codes for CASSSLVGPTPITF.

The J gene is TRBJ1-3, the V gene TRBV5-4; TRBD1 might be the D (5 bases). This CDR3 region has 14 residues. V lost 4 bases to trimming and J lost 4 bases, with 12 bases between them. Germline V gene sequence: CDR1 SGHNT, CDR2 YYREEE (reference sequence). The CDR3 sequence: CASSTPGHGNTIYF. The CDR3 DNA is TGTGCCAGCAGCACGCCAGGGCACGGAAACACCATATATTTT. The full variable domain, with the rest looked up from reference TRBV5-4 and TRBJ1-3, is ETGVTQSPTHLIKTRGQQVTLRCSSQSGHNTVSWYQQALGQGPQFIFQYYREEENGRGNFPPRFSGLQFPNYSSELNVNALELDDSALYLCASSTPGHGNTIYFGEGSWLTVV.

This clone was recorded only once. V and J are TRBV5-5 and TRBJ1-1, with unresolved D. V lost 0 bases and J 7 bases, leaving 13 bases between the germline ends. The CDR3 is 14 amino acids. The germline V gene has CDR1 SGHKS and CDR2 YYEKEE (reference sequence). CDR3: CASSLAGEGIEAFF. Here the CDR3 DNA reads TGTGCCAGCAGCTTGGCCGGAGAGGGAATTGAAGCTTTCTTT. The full variable domain, its missing parts supplied by reference TRBV5-5 and TRBJ1-1, is DAGVTQSPTHLIKTRGQQVTLRCSPISGHKSVSWYQQVLGQGPQFIFQYYEKEERGRGNFPDRFSARQFPNYSSELNVNALLLGDSALYLCASSLAGEGIEAFFGQGTRLTVV.